The clone carrying this TCR beta chain was recorded many times. The antigen is undetermined. The source of the sample is a study of T cells in Graves' hyperthyroidism and ophthalmopathy. Regarding the study as a whole: Most thyroid-expanded clonotypes above 0.001 were also found in blood.

Amplified TCR beta CDR3 regions derived from RNA transcripts. HTBI primers were employed in a first-round RT-PCR of the TCR CDR3. TCRdb passed the multiplex PCR reads through MiXCR, listing each CDR3 protein once. The table lists hundreds of thousands of distinct CDR3 sequences, roughly 15% of them singletons. This clonotype was sampled from a woman aged 18 to 35 with Graves' hyperthyroidism. The material sequenced was blood.

The CDR3 DNA sequence: TGTGCCAGCAGTGAAGCGCCGGGGAATTCACCCCTCCACTTT. It is translated as CASSEAPGNSPLHF. The gene calls are TRBV2 and TRBJ1-6; no clear D gene. V was cut by 0 bases and J by 7 bases, with 7 bases left in between. This CDR3 has 14 amino acids. Per germline, CDR1 SNHLY and CDR2 FYNNEI.